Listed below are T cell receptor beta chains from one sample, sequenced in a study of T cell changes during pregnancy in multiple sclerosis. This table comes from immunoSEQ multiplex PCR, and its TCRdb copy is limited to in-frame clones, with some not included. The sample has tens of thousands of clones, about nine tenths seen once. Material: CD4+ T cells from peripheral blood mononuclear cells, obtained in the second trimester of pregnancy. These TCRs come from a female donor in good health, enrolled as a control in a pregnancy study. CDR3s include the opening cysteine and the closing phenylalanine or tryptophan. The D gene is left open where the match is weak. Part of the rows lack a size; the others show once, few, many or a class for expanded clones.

CDR3aa: CASSDRGPADTQYF; CDR3nt: TGTGCCAGCAGCGACAGGGGGCCAGCAGATACGCAGTATTTT; abundance: once; v_gene: TRBV11-2; d_gene: TRBD1; j_gene: TRBJ2-3
CDR3aa: CASSLGGTSGLSREQYF; CDR3nt: TGTGCCAGCAGCTTAGGGGGGACTAGCGGCCTATCTCGCGAGCAGTACTTC; abundance: .; v_gene: TRBV7-2; d_gene: TRBD2; j_gene: TRBJ2-7
CDR3aa: CASSTDRGYEQYF; CDR3nt: TGTGCCAGTAGTACGGACAGGGGCTACGAGCAGTACTTC; abundance: .; v_gene: TRBV19; d_gene: TRBD1; j_gene: TRBJ2-7
CDR3aa: CASSPSPGQGGIYEQYF; CDR3nt: TGTGCCAGCAGCCCCAGTCCGGGACAGGGCGGTATTTACGAGCAGTACTTC; abundance: .; v_gene: TRBV7-2; d_gene: TRBD1; j_gene: TRBJ2-7
CDR3aa: CASSQDPVSGTGPDTQYF; CDR3nt: TGCGCCAGCAGCCAAGATCCGGTCTCAGGGACAGGTCCAGATACGCAGTATTTT; abundance: .; v_gene: TRBV4-1; d_gene: TRBD1; j_gene: TRBJ2-3
CDR3aa: CASSYSPRDEQYF; CDR3nt: TGCGCCAGCAGCTATAGTCCCCGGGACGAGCAGTACTTC; abundance: .; v_gene: TRBV5-1; d_gene: .; j_gene: TRBJ2-7
CDR3aa: CASSQLTGGTEAFF; CDR3nt: TGTGCCAGCAGCCAACTGACAGGGGGCACTGAAGCTTTCTTT; abundance: few; v_gene: TRBV14; d_gene: TRBD1; j_gene: TRBJ1-1
CDR3aa: CASSYSGTSGGNEQFF; CDR3nt: TGTGCCAGCAGCTATTCCGGGACTAGCGGGGGAAATGAGCAGTTCTTC; abundance: few; v_gene: TRBV7-2; d_gene: TRBD2; j_gene: TRBJ2-1
CDR3aa: CASSPTRSQETQYF; CDR3nt: TGTGCCAGCTCACCAACGCGTTCCCAAGAGACCCAGTACTTC; abundance: .; v_gene: TRBV18; d_gene: .; j_gene: TRBJ2-5
CDR3aa: CASSPVGGYTEAFF; CDR3nt: TGTGCCAGCAGTCCGGTCGGGGGGTACACTGAAGCTTTCTTT; abundance: .; v_gene: TRBV6-5; d_gene: .; j_gene: TRBJ1-1
CDR3aa: CASSYGLRTPTGELFF; CDR3nt: TGTGCCAGCAGTTACGGTCTGAGGACTCCCACCGGGGAGCTGTTTTTT; abundance: .; v_gene: TRBV6-6; d_gene: .; j_gene: TRBJ2-2
CDR3aa: CASSPAETSLHEQYF; CDR3nt: TGTGCTAGCAGCCCAGCGGAGACTAGTCTCCACGAGCAGTACTTC; abundance: .; v_gene: TRBV7-7; d_gene: .; j_gene: TRBJ2-7
CDR3aa: CASSSGQGAGYGYTF; CDR3nt: TGTGCCAGCAGTTCGGGACAGGGGGCAGGATATGGCTACACCTTC; abundance: .; v_gene: TRBV27; d_gene: TRBD1; j_gene: TRBJ1-2
CDR3aa: CASRGQTDYEQYF; CDR3nt: TGTGCCAGCAGGGGACAGACAGACTACGAGCAGTACTTC; abundance: .; v_gene: TRBV6-5; d_gene: TRBD1; j_gene: TRBJ2-7
CDR3aa: CASSVLRGNNEQFF; CDR3nt: TGTGCCAGCAGCGTACTGCGCGGGAACAATGAGCAGTTCTTC; abundance: .; v_gene: TRBV5-6; d_gene: .; j_gene: TRBJ2-1